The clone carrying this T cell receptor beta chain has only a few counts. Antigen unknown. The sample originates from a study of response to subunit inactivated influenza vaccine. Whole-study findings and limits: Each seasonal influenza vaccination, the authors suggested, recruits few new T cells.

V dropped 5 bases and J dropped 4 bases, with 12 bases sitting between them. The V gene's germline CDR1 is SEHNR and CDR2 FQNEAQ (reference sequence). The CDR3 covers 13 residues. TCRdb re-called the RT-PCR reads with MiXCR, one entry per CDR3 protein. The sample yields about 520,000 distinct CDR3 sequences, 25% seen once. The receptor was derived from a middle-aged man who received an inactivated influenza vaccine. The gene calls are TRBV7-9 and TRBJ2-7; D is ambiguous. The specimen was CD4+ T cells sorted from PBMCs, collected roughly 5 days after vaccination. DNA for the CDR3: TGTGCCAGCAGCCCCCTGGCGATATACGAGCAGTACTTC. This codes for CASSPLAIYEQYF.